Given below is one T cell receptor beta chain in context. The sample comes from a study of blood T cell repertoires in COVID-19. Study-wide background: The United States, Italy and Spain were the sources of the acute and convalescent COVID-19 samples. T cells, B-cell-depleted T cells, or PBMCs supplied cDNA or gDNA.

Produced via immunoSEQ multiplex PCR; TCRdb's table is partial and in-frame only. This sample carries about 380,000 clones, 75% to 90% of them seen once, and the ten largest clones take roughly 3.6%. The trim removed 5 bases at V and 1 base at J, leaving 5 bases unmatched. The CDR3 runs to 15 residues. Germline assignment: CDR1 LNHNV and CDR2 YYDKDF (reference sequence). The receptor was isolated from a woman younger than 35 with acute or convalescent COVID-19. Sequenced sample: peripheral blood. The chain carries TRBV15 and TRBJ1-5; 7 bases are a match to TRBD1. The CDR3 region is CATSLTGQSNQPQHF. CDR3 DNA: TGTGCCACCAGCTTGACAGGGCAAAGCAATCAGCCCCAGCATTTT.